The source of this T cell receptor beta chain is a study of shared clonotypes between healthy human individuals. Libraries were prepared by immunoSEQ multiplex PCR; TCRdb keeps only in-frame clonotypes and omits some of them. This sample has 1,500,000 or so clones, with roughly 96% found just once. The CDR3 consists of 15 residues. Trimming removed 0 bases at V and 2 bases at J, with 9 bases between. Germline V gene data show CDR1 as LGHNA and CDR2 as YSLEER. The material sequenced was naive CD4+ T cells sorted from blood. Subset indicated: CD45RA+ positively selected. This sequence originates from a young man in good health. This chain links TRBV4-3 with TRBJ2-3; D uncertain. The CDR3 protein is CASSQDIQLTDTQYF. CDR3 DNA sequence: TGCGCCAGCAGCCAAGATATACAGCTCACAGATACGCAGTATTTT.